These 10 T cell receptor beta chains share one sample of origin, sequenced in a study of regulatory T cells in long-lasting Graves disease. Time point indicated: newly diagnosed GD, antithyroid drugs for less than 3 months. Following extraction of RNA from PBMCs, that RNA was used to make the TCR library. Construction of the TCR beta libraries employed iRepertoire HTBI primers in conjunction with Arm-PCR of CDR3 regions. TCRdb called the multiplex PCR reads again in MiXCR, with one record for every CDR3 protein. The sample lists over 350,000 distinct CDR3 sequences, around 13% seen once, with over 15% in the top ten. This sample was shared with a second study, whose subject was T cells in Graves' hyperthyroidism and ophthalmopathy.

Here the sequenced sample was peripheral blood mononuclear cells (PBMCs), taken at new diagnosis, from a patient treated with antithyroid drugs. The receptor set was obtained from a woman in her forties or fifties with Graves disease.

The table lists this clonotype with a few counts. The V gene is TRBV20-1, the J gene TRBJ2-5; D is possibly TRBD1 (5 bases). CDR3 length equals 12 residues. Germline loops: CDR1 DFQATT, CDR2 SNEGSKA (reference sequence). V lost 2 bases and J lost 5, with 9 bases in between. The CDR3 protein is CSARSGSETQYF. In nucleotides, the CDR3 is TGCAGTGCTAGATCAGGGTCGGAGACCCAGTACTTC.

This clonotype was counted only a few times. The chain recombines TRBV10-3 with TRBJ2-3; 7 positions match TRBD2. With 10 bases clipped from V and 3 bases from J, the junction kept 10 bases outside the gene matches. This CDR3 comprises 14 residues. Germline values: CDR1 ENHRY, CDR2 SYGVKD. The CDR3 reads CASPGLAETDTQYF. In nucleotides, the CDR3 is TGTGCCAGCCCTGGGCTAGCGGAAACAGATACGCAGTATTTT.

This clonotype has a handful of counts. Possible read error: a much larger clone is one base away. The V call is TRBV3-1, the J call TRBJ2-1; 8 positions match TRBD2. V was pared by 5 bases and J by 8 bases, with 11 bases of the junction left unmatched. CDR1 LGHDT and CDR2 YNNKEL come from the germline V gene (reference sequence). The CDR3 spans 15 residues. CDR3 region: CASSSSGSVRDEQFF. In DNA, the CDR3 is TGTGCCAGCAGCTCCAGCGGGAGTGTCAGAGATGAGCAGTTCTTC.

This clonotype was seen ten or more times. The J gene is TRBJ2-7, the V gene TRBV28, with 9 bases that match TRBD1. The CDR3 has 17 residues. J gave up 4 bases and V 3 bases, and 13 bases lay outside the gene matches. The germline gives CDR1 MDHEN, CDR2 SYDVKM. The CDR3 bases are TGTGCCAGCAGTTTTGGCTCTGGGACAGGGACATTATACGAGCAGTACTTC. Translating gives CASSFGSGTGTLYEQYF.

This clonotype was recorded at least ten times. This sequence joins TRBV5-8 and TRBJ2-3; a possible D gene is TRBD2 (5 bases). This CDR3 contains 17 residues. Trimming cost V 4 bases and J 2 bases, with 20 bases left between them. Germline CDR1 is SGHTS and CDR2 is YDEGEE. The chain's CDR3 is CASSPGTSLPNTDTQYF. CDR3 bases: TGTGCCAGCAGCCCGGGTACTAGTCTTCCGAACACAGATACGCAGTATTTT. The full variable domain, completed using reference TRBV5-8 and TRBJ2-3, is EAGVTQSPTHLIKTRGQQATLRCSPISGHTSVYWYQQALGLGLQFLLWYDEGEERNRGNFPPRFSGRQFPNYSSELNVNALELEDSALYLCASSPGTSLPNTDTQYFGPGTRLTVL.

The count of this clonotype is one. V usage is TRBV3-1 and J usage is TRBJ1-6; possibly TRBD1 for D (5 bases). The CDR3 is 13 amino acids. Germline CDR1 LGHDT, CDR2 YNNKEL (reference sequence). Trimming pared 4 bases from V and 7 bases from J, leaving 8 bases between. The DNA for the CDR3 is TGTGCCAGCAGCCCCCGGGGCAATTCACCCCTCCACTTT. It is translated as CASSPRGNSPLHF.

This clonotype was observed at least ten times. This chain links TRBV28 with TRBJ1-1; D is perhaps TRBD1 (5 bases). The CDR3 consists of 15 residues. V lost 3 bases and J lost 1, with 12 bases in between. The germline CDR1 and CDR2 sequences are MDHEN and SYDVKM. This CDR3 reads CASSLRGFWNTEAFF. Here the CDR3 DNA reads TGTGCCAGCAGTTTGAGGGGATTCTGGAACACTGAAGCTTTCTTT.

This clonotype has ten or more counts. This chain connects TRBV9 to TRBJ2-5; 8 nucleotides align to TRBD2. The CDR3 runs 15 residues. With V trimmed by 2 bases and J by 4 bases, 7 bases remained unmatched. The germline CDR1 and CDR2 sequences are SGDLS and YYNGEE. In nucleotides, the CDR3 is TGTGCCAGCAGCGTCTCTAGCGGGTTTGGAGAGACCCAGTACTTC. It is translated as CASSVSSGFGETQYF.

The sample holds many counts of this clonotype. CDR3 in amino acids: CASSPPQGEETQYF. CDR3 nucleotide sequence: TGTGCCAGCTCACCACCGCAGGGGGAAGAGACCCAGTACTTC. This chain uses TRBV18 with TRBJ2-5; 7 nucleotides align to TRBD1. Per germline, CDR1 KGHSH and CDR2 LQKENI. Trimming at V came to 0 bases and at J to 3 bases, leaving 1 base not matched to a gene. The CDR3 length is 14 residues.

The sample holds many counts of this clonotype. J is TRBJ2-7 and V is TRBV5-1, with D unclear. With 0 bases removed from V and 0 bases from J, the gap between germline ends came to 10 bases. This CDR3 comprises 15 residues. Germline V CDR1 and CDR2: SGHRS, YFSETQ. The DNA of the CDR3 is TGCGCCAGCAGCTTGGTTGTGGGTAGCTCCTACGAGCAGTACTTC. Translated: CASSLVVGSSYEQYF.